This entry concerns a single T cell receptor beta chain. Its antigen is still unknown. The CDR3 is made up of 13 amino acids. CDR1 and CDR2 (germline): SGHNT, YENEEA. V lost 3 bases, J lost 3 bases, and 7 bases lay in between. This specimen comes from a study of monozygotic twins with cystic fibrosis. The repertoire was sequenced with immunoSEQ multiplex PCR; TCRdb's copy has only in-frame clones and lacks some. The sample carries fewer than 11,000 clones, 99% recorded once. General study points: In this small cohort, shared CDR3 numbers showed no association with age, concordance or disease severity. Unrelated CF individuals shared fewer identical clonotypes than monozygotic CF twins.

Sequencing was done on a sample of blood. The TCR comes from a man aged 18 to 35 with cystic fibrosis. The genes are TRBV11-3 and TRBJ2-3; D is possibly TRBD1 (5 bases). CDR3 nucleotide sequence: TGTGCCAGCAGCTTGGCAGGGACAGATACGCAGTATTTT. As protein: CASSLAGTDTQYF.